Shown below are 18 T cell receptor beta chains from a single sample sequenced in a study of CD8+CD57+ T cells in acquired aplastic anemia. TCR beta VDJ and CDR3 were profiled, and genomic DNA was the template. TCRdb re-called the reads with MiXCR, one entry per CDR3 protein. The table has 98,000 or so distinct CDR3 sequences, approximately 49% seen once. The sample was sorted CD4+, CD8+, or CD8+CD57+ T cells (not recorded which) from PBMCs. All receptors come from a human donor in good health, serving as a control.

There are a few counts of this clonotype. V and J are TRBV19 and TRBJ1-4; D gene uncertain. The CDR3 consists of 14 residues. Between the trimmed V and J ends, which lost 3 bases and 6 bases, there was a span of 11 bases. Per germline, CDR1 LNHDA and CDR2 SQIVND (reference sequence). The CDR3 bases are TGTGCCAGTAGTATGAGGGCAGTGGATGAAAAACTGTTTTTT. Its translation is CASSMRAVDEKLFF.

Many counts were recorded for this clonotype. Here the CDR3 reads CASSLRQVDQETQYF. The CDR3, as DNA: TGTGCCAGCAGTTTAAGACAGGTCGACCAAGAGACCCAGTACTTC. The chain couples TRBV27 to TRBJ2-5; a weak D match, TRBD1 (6 bases). CDR3 length: 15 residues. V lost 2 bases and J 0 bases, leaving 10 bases between the germline ends. Germline assignment: CDR1 MNHEY and CDR2 SMNVEV (reference sequence).

J is TRBJ2-3 and V is TRBV29-1; tentatively, D is TRBD1 (6 bases). Germline CDR1 is SQVTM and CDR2 is ANQGSEA. CDR3 length equals 11 residues. Trimming took off 7 bases at V and 4 bases at J, with 9 bases between the two ends. CDR3 in amino acids: CSGRTADTQYF. In DNA, the CDR3 is TGCAGCGGACGGACAGCAGATACGCAGTATTTT.

The J gene is TRBJ1-2, the V gene TRBV29-1, with 7 positions matching TRBD1. V was clipped by 6 bases and J by 4 bases; unmatched bases: 8. This CDR3 is 13 amino acids long. In germline, CDR1 is SQVTM, CDR2 ANQGSEA. CDR3 in DNA: TGCAGCGTGGGACAGATTCTCGGCTATGGCTACACCTTC. Protein sequence: CSVGQILGYGYTF.

This clonotype was picked up many times. The chain combines TRBV25-1 with TRBJ2-7; 12 bases map to TRBD1. Germline lookup yields CDR1 MGHDK and CDR2 SYGVNS. Unmatched junction bases numbered 3, after V lost 4 bases and J lost 5 bases. The CDR3 contains 14 residues. The CDR3 bases are TGTGCCAGCAGTGGGGGGGACAGGGGGCACGAGCAGTACTTC. Protein product: CASSGGDRGHEQYF.

V is TRBV19 and J is TRBJ2-3; weak D call: TRBD2 (5 bases). The CDR3 has 14 amino acids. Trimming pared 8 bases from V and 1 base from J, leaving 13 bases between. Germline values: CDR1 LNHDA, CDR2 SQIVND (reference sequence). In DNA form, the CDR3 reads TGTGCCAGTTCCTCCGGACTCCGCACAGATACGCAGTATTTT. It yields the protein CASSSGLRTDTQYF.

This clonotype was picked up a small number of times. The chain joins TRBV10-3 to TRBJ2-1; 8 bases fit TRBD2. The germline V gene encodes CDR1 ENHRY and CDR2 SYGVKD. This CDR3 spans 13 amino acids. The J segment lost 9 bases and the V segment lost 10 bases, leaving 11 bases of the junction unmatched. CDR3 in amino acids: CATGGVDLGEQFF. CDR3 sequence (DNA): TGTGCCACCGGGGGGGTCGATCTCGGTGAGCAGTTCTTC.

V and J are TRBV9 and TRBJ2-5, with D perhaps TRBD2 (7 bases). V lost 0 bases, J lost 3 bases, and 12 bases lay in between. Germline V gene data show CDR1 as SGDLS and CDR2 as YYNGEE. CDR3 length equals 15 residues. CDR3 loop: CASSVGGGQEETQYF. The CDR3 DNA sequence: TGTGCCAGCAGCGTAGGGGGGGGGCAGGAAGAGACCCAGTACTTC.

This clonotype was recorded at least ten times. V is TRBV6-4 and J is TRBJ1-3; D is unresolved. CDR1 MRHNA and CDR2 SNTAGT come from the germline V gene. V was trimmed by 5 bases and J by 4 bases, leaving 6 bases between them. The CDR3 contains 12 residues. This chain's CDR3 is CASSREGNTIYF. CDR3 DNA sequence: TGTGCCAGCAGTAGAGAGGGAAACACCATATATTTT.

This clonotype was counted at least ten times. The J gene is TRBJ2-7, the V gene TRBV25-1, with 9 bases that match TRBD1. The V gene's germline CDR1 is MGHDK and CDR2 SYGVNS. Trimming at V came to 6 bases and at J to 4 bases, leaving 7 bases not matched to a gene. This CDR3 is 14 amino acids long. As DNA, the CDR3 is TGTGCCAGCAGCCCACCGACAGGGGGGTACGAGCAGTACTTC. This encodes CASSPPTGGYEQYF.

This clonotype was seen ten or more times. The gene calls are TRBV9 and TRBJ2-1; 11 bases are shared with TRBD2. The CDR3 sequence is 16 residues long. The germline CDR1 and CDR2 sequences are SGDLS and YYNGEE. The V segment lost 3 bases and the J segment 4 bases; nucleotides outside the gene matches: 6. Here the CDR3 reads CASSALTSGMYNEQFF. The CDR3 DNA sequence: TGTGCCAGCAGCGCCTTGACTAGCGGGATGTACAATGAGCAGTTCTTC.

The CDR3 coding sequence is TGTGCCAGCAGCTTGCTTGGGGGGGAAGACAAAAACATTCAGTACTTC. This translates into CASSLLGGEDKNIQYF. The J gene is TRBJ2-4, the V gene TRBV11-2, with 7 bases fitting TRBD2. The CDR3 totals 16 residues. The germline V gene has CDR1 SGHAT and CDR2 FQNNGV. J lost 3 bases, V lost 3 bases, and 8 bases had no gene match.

This chain connects TRBV11-1 to TRBJ2-7, with 9 bases identical to TRBD2. The CDR3 is 16 residues long. Losses at the gene ends were 2 bases for V and 6 bases for J; bases not matched to a gene: 11. Germline lookup yields CDR1 SGHAT and CDR2 FQDESV (reference sequence). In DNA form, the CDR3 reads TGTGCCAGCAGCTTACCCACGGCGGGAGGGCCACCCGAGCAGTACTTC. Amino acid sequence: CASSLPTAGGPPEQYF.

The gene calls are TRBV6-2 or TRBV6-3 and TRBJ1-2; D ambiguous. V lost 2 bases and J lost 3, with 22 bases in between. Germline CDR1 reads MNHEY; CDR2 reads SVGEGT. This CDR3 contains 18 residues. The CDR3 is CASSYGITGPTRYYGYTF. CDR3 nucleotides: TGTGCCAGCAGTTACGGGATAACTGGTCCTACCAGATACTATGGCTACACCTTC.

The chain links TRBV4-3 to TRBJ2-7, with 9 nucleotides matching TRBD1. CDR3 length equals 15 residues. CDR1 LGHNA and CDR2 YSLEER come from the germline V gene. Unmatched junction bases numbered 4, after V lost 0 bases and J lost 4 bases. The CDR3 DNA reads TGCGCCAGCAGCCAAGAAGGGACAGGGTTTTACGAGCAGTACTTC. Its translation is CASSQEGTGFYEQYF.

The CDR3 DNA sequence: TGCAGTGCTCCTTATAGCGGGGGACAAGAGACCCAGTACTTC. The encoded protein is CSAPYSGGQETQYF. This sequence joins TRBV20-1 and TRBJ2-5; 9 positions agree with TRBD2. The V gene end was trimmed by 5 bases and the J gene end by 2 bases; junction bases not matched to a gene: 6. Germline CDR1 and CDR2: DFQATT and SNEGSKA (reference sequence). This CDR3 spans 14 amino acids.

This clonotype was recorded many times. The J gene is TRBJ1-6, the V gene TRBV19; perhaps TRBD1 as D (6 bases). Germline V gene sequence: CDR1 LNHDA, CDR2 SQIVND (reference sequence). Trimming pared 6 bases from V and 2 bases from J, leaving 8 bases between. This CDR3 region has 14 residues. CDR3 sequence (DNA): TGTGCCAGTAGGGGGGGCGCCTATAATTCACCCCTCCACTTT. Amino acids: CASRGGAYNSPLHF.

The V gene is TRBV2, the J gene TRBJ1-6; D uncertain. Germline V CDR1 and CDR2: SNHLY, FYNNEI. This CDR3 is 13 amino acids long. V was clipped by 7 bases and J by 5 bases, with 9 bases between them. The CDR3 region is CASNTPDNSPLHF. CDR3 coding DNA: TGTGCCAGCAATACACCGGATAATTCACCCCTCCACTTT.